These 28 T cell receptor beta chains were all obtained from the same sample, sequenced in a study of blood T cell repertoires in COVID-19. The protocol was immunoSEQ multiplex PCR, while the TCRdb copy is restricted to in-frame clones and leaves out a portion. The data show 210,000 or so clones, 80% to 90% seen once. Sample: peripheral blood. These receptors all come from a human donor in a cohort sampled during active COVID-19.

The chain couples TRBV4-1 to TRBJ2-7; 11 bases agree with TRBD2. The V gene's germline CDR1 is MGHRA and CDR2 YSYEKL. Trimming cost V 4 bases and J 3 bases; bases outside gene matches: 8. The CDR3 is made up of 16 amino acids. CDR3 DNA sequence: TGCGCCAGCAGCCTAGCTACTAGCGGGAGCATCTACGAGCAGTACTTC. It translates to CASSLATSGSIYEQYF.

This clone was observed a handful of times. This rearrangement joins TRBV6-1 to TRBJ2-7, with a possible D match to TRBD2 (5 bases). Between the trimmed V and J ends, which lost 3 bases and 1 base, there was a span of 13 bases. The CDR3 loop spans 15 amino acids. Germline assignment: CDR1 MNHNS and CDR2 SASEGT. CDR3 bases: TGTGCCAGCAGTGACCCCGGGGTAGGATCCTACGAGCAGTACGTC. Translating gives CASSDPGVGSYEQYV.

This chain uses TRBV19 with TRBJ2-5; D may be TRBD2 (6 bases). Germline values: CDR1 LNHDA, CDR2 SQIVND (reference sequence). V gave up 6 bases and J gave up 1 base, with 18 bases separating them. The CDR3 extends over 16 amino acids. The DNA of the CDR3 is TGTGCCAGTAGCTTAAATCCGGGACTCCTCCAAGAGACCCAGTACTTC. As protein: CASSLNPGLLQETQYF.

This clone was recorded only once. This rearrangement joins TRBV6-6 to TRBJ1-1; D remains ambiguous. CDR3 length: 13 residues. Trimming took off 6 bases at V and 3 bases at J, with 11 bases between the two ends. The germline V gene encodes CDR1 MNHNY and CDR2 SVGAGI (reference sequence). CDR3 DNA: TGTGCCAGCAGGATTGAGGTCCACACTGAAGCTTTCTTT. Its protein product is CASRIEVHTEAFF.

In its sample, this clone is medium-sized (0.01 to 0.1%). The chain recombines TRBV11-2 with TRBJ2-2; D possibly corresponds to TRBD2 (5 bases). The germline V gene has CDR1 SGHAT and CDR2 FQNNGV. Trimming removed 2 bases from V and 0 bases from J, with 10 bases in between. This CDR3 contains 16 residues. This chain's CDR3 is CASSLPDGANTGELFF. CDR3 nucleotides: TGTGCCAGCAGCTTACCAGACGGGGCGAACACCGGGGAGCTGTTTTTT.

The V gene is TRBV15, the J gene TRBJ2-7, with a possible D match to TRBD1 (5 bases). The CDR3 totals 16 residues. Deletions cut 1 base from V and 7 bases from J, with 20 bases between. Germline V gene data show CDR1 as LNHNV and CDR2 as YYDKDF (reference sequence). CDR3: CATSRGIGADKLEQYV. The CDR3 DNA is TGTGCCACCAGCAGAGGAATTGGGGCGGACAAGCTTGAGCAGTACGTC.

This sequence joins TRBV6-5 and TRBJ2-1; D not resolved. The CDR3 loop spans 11 amino acids. V was pared by 2 bases and J by 7 bases, with 3 bases between. Germline V CDR1 and CDR2: MNHEY, SVGAGI. The CDR3 loop is CASSYQNEQFF. CDR3 in DNA: TGTGCCAGCAGTTACCAGAATGAGCAGTTCTTC.

V is TRBV7-9 and J is TRBJ2-2; the match to TRBD1 covers 8 bases. This CDR3 is built from 15 residues. With V trimmed by 1 base and J by 6 bases, 4 bases remained unmatched. The germline V gene has CDR1 SEHNR and CDR2 FQNEAQ (reference sequence). The CDR3 here is CASSLGQGRPGELFF. As DNA, the CDR3 is TGTGCCAGCAGCTTAGGACAGGGGAGACCCGGGGAGCTGTTTTTT.

V and J are TRBV19 and TRBJ2-1; TRBD2 aligns across 12 bases. The CDR3 spans 16 residues. Per the germline V gene, CDR1 is LNHDA and CDR2 is SQIVND (reference sequence). V gave up 4 bases and J gave up 3 bases; unmatched junction bases: 4. CDR3 bases: TGTGCCAGTAGTACCGAACTAGCGGGGGGCTACAATGAGCAGTTCTTC. As protein: CASSTELAGGYNEQFF. Complete variable domain (other parts from reference TRBV19 and TRBJ2-1): DGGITQSPKYLFRKEGQNVTLSCEQNLNHDAMYWYRQDPGQGLRLIYYSQIVNDFQKGDIAEGYSVSREKKESFPLTVTSAQKNPTAFYLCASSTELAGGYNEQFFGPGTRLTVL.

The chain joins TRBV27 to TRBJ2-6; D may be TRBD2 (5 bases). CDR1 and CDR2 (germline): MNHEY, SMNVEV (reference sequence). The CDR3 length is 17 residues. V was cut by 0 bases and J by 4 bases, with 13 bases left in between. The CDR3: CASSLSGPGEGANVLTF. In nucleotides, the CDR3 is TGTGCCAGCAGTTTATCGGGTCCCGGGGAAGGGGCCAACGTCCTGACTTTC.

The chain couples TRBV7-3 to TRBJ2-2; TRBD1 matches at 9 bases. Germline values: CDR1 SGHTA, CDR2 FQGTGA. The V and J ends lost 1 base and 3 bases, in that order; junction bases with no gene match: 3. This CDR3 is 16 amino acids long. CDR3 sequence reads: CASSLRTGGYTGELFF. CDR3 bases: TGTGCCAGCAGCTTAAGAACAGGGGGCTACACCGGGGAGCTGTTTTTT.

The chain couples TRBV25-1 to TRBJ2-7; 9 nucleotides line up with TRBD1. Germline trimming cut 6 bases from V and 2 bases from J; bases unmatched to any gene: 8. This CDR3 has 15 amino acids. Germline V gives CDR1 MGHDK, CDR2 SYGVNS. CDR3 in DNA: TGTGCCAGCAGCGGGGAGGGACAGGGTACCTACGAGCAGTACTTC. Protein sequence: CASSGEGQGTYEQYF.

This clone is a singleton in its sample. The gene calls are TRBV5-1 and TRBJ1-1, with a weak D call TRBD1 (5 bases). Germline CDR1 is SGHRS and CDR2 is YFSETQ. Trimming took off 4 bases at V and 4 bases at J, with 14 bases between the two ends. This CDR3 region has 14 residues. The CDR3 nucleotides read TGCGCCAGCAGCGCCACTTTGGGGGGCACTGAAGCTTTCTTT. Its translation is CASSATLGGTEAFF. Supplemented by reference TRBV5-1 and TRBJ1-1, the full variable domain reads KAGVTQTPRYLIKTRGQQVTLSCSPISGHRSVSWYQQTPGQGLQFLFEYFSETQRNKGNFPGRFSGRQFSNSRSEMNVSTLELGDSALYLCASSATLGGTEAFFGQGTRLTVV.

This chain links TRBV7-9 with TRBJ1-2; 7 bases line up with TRBD1. Looked up from germline, CDR1 is SEHNR and CDR2 is FQNEAQ (reference sequence). The CDR3 runs to 13 residues. V shed 2 bases and J 7 bases; nucleotides not matched to a gene: 4. CDR3 sequence (DNA): TGTGCCAGCAGCTTACTAGGGGGCGTTGGCTACACCTTC. Translated: CASSLLGGVGYTF.

This clone was counted a few times. The chain employs TRBV6-5 and TRBJ1-2; 11 bases are a match to TRBD1. The CDR3 contains 15 residues. V shed 5 bases, J shed 4 bases, and the junction held 6 bases outside the gene matches. Germline-derived CDR1 and CDR2 are MNHEY and SVGAGI. CDR3 in amino acids: CASSPGTGGGYGYTF. The CDR3 DNA is TGTGCCAGCAGTCCCGGGACAGGGGGTGGCTATGGCTACACCTTC.

CDR3 protein: CASTRPGGQAEAFF. For the CDR3, the DNA is TGTGCCAGCACCCGACCGGGGGGCCAGGCTGAAGCTTTCTTT. The rearrangement uses TRBV6-5 and TRBJ1-1, with D tentatively TRBD1 (6 bases). Germline V gene sequence: CDR1 MNHEY, CDR2 SVGAGI. The CDR3 is 14 residues long. Trimming removed 7 bases at V and 6 bases at J, with 18 bases between.

This clone came up once. The V call is TRBV6-5, the J call TRBJ1-6; the D is unclear. CDR1 and CDR2 from the germline V gene are MNHEY and SVGAGI. This CDR3 region has 15 residues. The ends were cut back, 8 bases at V and 5 bases at J, with 16 bases in the middle. This CDR3 reads CASAGGSRNNSPLHF. In DNA form, the CDR3 reads TGTGCCAGCGCGGGCGGAAGTAGGAATAATTCACCCCTCCACTTT.

This chain connects TRBV30 to TRBJ1-5; weak D call: TRBD1 (5 bases). Trimming pared 2 bases from V and 5 bases from J, leaving 10 bases between. This CDR3 spans 13 amino acids. Germline loops: CDR1 GTSNPN, CDR2 SVGIG (reference sequence). CDR3 region: CAWSLRGDQPQHF. The CDR3 DNA follows: TGTGCCTGGAGTTTACGGGGGGATCAGCCCCAGCATTTT.

V is TRBV29-1 and J is TRBJ1-4; the D gene is possibly TRBD1 (6 bases). CDR1 and CDR2 from the germline V gene are SQVTM and ANQGSEA. This CDR3 spans 13 amino acids. The V gene lost 6 bases and the J gene lost 7 bases, with 15 bases spanning the gap. The CDR3 bases are TGCAGCGTGAGAAGGGGGGAGGGTGAAAAACTGTTTTTT. Translated: CSVRRGEGEKLFF.

The rearrangement uses TRBV18 and TRBJ1-1; D gene ambiguous. The V end lost 5 bases, the J end lost 6 bases, and 16 bases lay between the germline ends. Germline V CDR1 and CDR2: KGHSH, LQKENI. CDR3 length: 14 amino acids. The CDR3 nucleotides are TGTGCCAGCTCAAACCTTGTCGAGGGTTCTGAAGCTTTCTTT. It codes for CASSNLVEGSEAFF.

CDR3 coding DNA: TGTGCCAGCAGTTACGCGGGCGGGGGAGAGGAGACCCAGTACTTC. Protein: CASSYAGGGEETQYF. The rearrangement joins TRBV6-5 to TRBJ2-5; 7 nucleotides match TRBD2. The junction had 8 bases not matched to a gene; V was cut back by 2 bases and J by 5 bases. The CDR3 runs to 15 residues. Germline V lookup: CDR1 MNHEY, CDR2 SVGAGI.

The chain uses TRBV12-5 and TRBJ1-1; the match to TRBD1 covers 7 bases. The germline V gene encodes CDR1 LGHNT and CDR2 FRNRAP. With V trimmed by 5 bases and J by 0 bases, 12 bases remained unmatched. The CDR3 has 17 amino acids. The CDR3 DNA reads as TGTGCTAGTGGTCCCGGCCCGGGGACAGCGATGAACACTGAAGCTTTCTTT. It codes for CASGPGPGTAMNTEAFF.

The chain combines TRBV28 with TRBJ1-5; D possibly corresponds to TRBD1 (5 bases). The germline CDR1 and CDR2 sequences are MDHEN and SYDVKM. CDR3 length equals 15 residues. The ends were cut back, 6 bases at V and 7 bases at J, with 19 bases in the middle. For the CDR3, the DNA is TGTGCCAGCAGCCCTCCCCGGGGGGAGGGACAGCCCCAGCATTTT. It translates to CASSPPRGEGQPQHF.

The rearrangement links TRBV3-1 (or the pseudogene TRBV3-2) to TRBJ2-3, with 15 positions matching TRBD2. The CDR3 has 17 residues. V shed 3 bases, J shed 6 bases, and the junction held 7 bases outside the gene matches. Per germline, CDR1 LGHDT and CDR2 YNNKEL (reference sequence). CDR3 sequence: CASSHGSGLAGGDTQYF. CDR3 DNA: TGTGCCAGCAGCCATGGGTCGGGACTAGCGGGGGGTGATACGCAGTATTTT.

The genes are TRBV6-1 and TRBJ1-2; D is unresolved. CDR3 length: 14 amino acids. V gave up 1 base and J gave up 4 bases, with 10 bases separating them. Germline loops: CDR1 MNHNS, CDR2 SASEGT. As DNA, the CDR3 is TGTGCCAGCAGTGAAGAACAACCCCTCTATGGCTACACCTTC. Translated: CASSEEQPLYGYTF.

The chain couples TRBV9 to TRBJ2-6; no reliable D call. This CDR3 region has 17 residues. Germline-derived CDR1 and CDR2 are SGDLS and YYNGEE. With 3 bases removed from V and 0 bases from J, the gap between germline ends came to 13 bases. The CDR3 spells CASSAPLSNSGANVLTF. The DNA for the CDR3 is TGTGCCAGCAGCGCACCCCTCAGTAACTCTGGGGCCAACGTCCTGACTTTC.

V is TRBV19 and J is TRBJ2-3; D gene uncertain. The CDR3 is made up of 14 amino acids. V shed 5 bases and J shed 2 bases, with 11 bases lying between them. Germline assignment: CDR1 LNHDA and CDR2 SQIVND (reference sequence). CDR3 in DNA: TGTGCCAGTAGTGAGGTCATCGACACAGATACGCAGTATTTT. It translates to CASSEVIDTDTQYF.

In DNA, the CDR3 is TGTGCCAGCAGTCGACCGGGACAGGGTTACGAGCAGTACTTC. This translates into CASSRPGQGYEQYF. The chain is built from TRBV28 and TRBJ2-7; TRBD1 matches at 9 bases. Germline V gives CDR1 MDHEN, CDR2 SYDVKM. Losses at the gene ends were 5 bases for V and 4 bases for J; bases not matched to a gene: 6. The CDR3 runs to 14 residues.